This TCR beta chain was profiled in a study of T cell changes during pregnancy in multiple sclerosis. TCRdb's copy holds only in-frame clones and misses some; the assay was immunoSEQ multiplex PCR. The sample holds tens of thousands of clones, roughly 92% seen once. V lost 0 bases and J lost 7; bases outside the gene matches: 9. The CDR3 length is 17 residues. CDR1 and CDR2 from the germline V gene are SGHVS and FQNEAQ. The sequence was obtained from a female donor in good health, enrolled as a control in a pregnancy study. V gene TRBV7-8 combines with J gene TRBJ2-3; 11 bases map to TRBD2. The sequences come from peripheral blood, collected after pregnancy. DNA for the CDR3: TGTGCCAGCAGCTTAGCGGGGCCAACTAGCGGGGGTAATACGCAGTATTTT. This translates into CASSLAGPTSGGNTQYF.